These 25 T cell receptor beta chains were sequenced from one sample in a study of cytomegalovirus exposure and HLA in healthy donors. PCR involved 60 Vbeta and 13 Jbeta primers. Data came from immunoSEQ multiplex PCR; TCRdb stores just in-frame clones and leaves some out. The sample holds some 160,000 clones, approximately 80% seen once. The sequenced material came from PBMCs. The receptors derive from a woman aged 30 to 39 in good health and CMV-seronegative.

The J gene is TRBJ2-4, the V gene TRBV5-1; 10 nucleotides agree with TRBD1. Germline lookup yields CDR1 SGHRS and CDR2 YFSETQ. CDR3 length equals 19 residues. V shed 4 bases and J 0 bases; nucleotides not matched to a gene: 13. CDR3 bases: TGCGCCAGCAGCGACAGACAGGGGGCAGGTTTACTAGCCAAAAACATTCAGTACTTC. Its translation is CASSDRQGAGLLAKNIQYF.

The CDR3, as DNA: TGTGCCAGCAGTTCGGACAGACTCGCGGGAAACACCATATATTTT. This translates into CASSSDRLAGNTIYF. The chain carries TRBV28 and TRBJ1-3; TRBD1 is a possible D gene (6 bases). Germline values: CDR1 MDHEN, CDR2 SYDVKM. The CDR3 is made up of 15 amino acids. Trimming cost V 4 bases and J 4 bases, with 14 bases left between them.

The chain joins TRBV6-6 to TRBJ1-2, with TRBD1 identical over 9 bases. Per the germline V gene, CDR1 is MNHNY and CDR2 is SVGAGI (reference sequence). There are 16 residues in the CDR3. J was trimmed by 8 bases and V by 5 bases; bases with no gene match: 15. The CDR3 DNA is TGTGCCAGCAGTCAACTCTGGACAGGGGATAGCTGGGGCTACACCTTC. As protein: CASSQLWTGDSWGYTF.

This sequence joins TRBV5-1 and TRBJ1-2, with D uncertain. The V and J ends lost 4 bases and 4 bases respectively, with 14 bases between them. This CDR3 has 14 amino acids. CDR1 SGHRS and CDR2 YFSETQ come from the germline V gene. The CDR3 nucleotides read TGCGCCAGCAGCCTTGGAGACGCGGGCTATGGCTACACCTTC. Protein product: CASSLGDAGYGYTF.

This clone has just a few counts. The chain employs TRBV5-1 and TRBJ2-1; 9 positions match TRBD1. Looked up from germline, CDR1 is SGHRS and CDR2 is YFSETQ. The CDR3 runs 15 residues. The ends lost 0 bases at V and 6 bases at J; junction bases unmatched: 4. The CDR3: CASSLGDRVSNEQFF. Written as DNA, the CDR3 is TGCGCCAGCAGCTTGGGGGACAGGGTGTCCAATGAGCAGTTCTTC.

The chain is built from TRBV11-2 and TRBJ2-2; 11 bases agree with TRBD1. CDR3 length: 16 amino acids. The trim removed 5 bases at V and 7 bases at J, leaving 9 bases unmatched. Germline V gene sequence: CDR1 SGHAT, CDR2 FQNNGV. The CDR3 loop is CASSIPGQGEFGELFF. The CDR3 region has the DNA TGTGCCAGCAGCATACCGGGACAGGGGGAGTTCGGGGAGCTGTTTTTT.

The rearrangement links TRBV4-1 to TRBJ2-5, with TRBD1 identical over 8 bases. V trimming: 1 base; J trimming: 2 bases; junction bases outside the gene matches: 9. The CDR3 is made up of 17 amino acids. The germline gives CDR1 MGHRA, CDR2 YSYEKL. The chain's CDR3 is CASSQGEARGLQETQYF. In DNA form, the CDR3 reads TGCGCCAGCAGCCAAGGAGAGGCCAGGGGGCTTCAAGAGACCCAGTACTTC.

CDR3: CASSLTSLRYEQYF. The CDR3 nucleotides are TGTGCCAGCAGCTTGACTAGCTTAAGGTACGAGCAGTACTTC. This rearrangement joins TRBV5-6 to TRBJ2-7, with a tentative D call TRBD2 (6 bases). This CDR3 region has 14 residues. Germline V gene lookup returns CDR1 SGHDT and CDR2 YYEEEE. Trimming cost V 1 base and J 4 bases, with 12 bases left between them.

The rearrangement uses TRBV5-5 and TRBJ2-7, with 9 bases lining up with TRBD1. With 4 bases clipped from V and 4 bases from J, the junction kept 3 bases outside the gene matches. CDR3 length: 13 residues. Germline V gene sequence: CDR1 SGHKS, CDR2 YYEKEE (reference sequence). In nucleotides, the CDR3 is TGTGCCAGCAGCCGGGACAGGGTGTACGAGCAGTACTTC. Protein: CASSRDRVYEQYF.

V and J are TRBV10-2 and TRBJ2-5; 13 bases fit TRBD2. The J call is uncertain, as TRBJ2-7 better fits the DNA end. The CDR3 is 15 amino acids. Per germline, CDR1 WSHSY and CDR2 SAAADI. DNA of the CDR3: TGCGCCAGCAGGGGGGGACTAGCGGGATTCTACGAGCAGTACTTC. This gives the protein CASRGGLAGFYEQYF.

The chain links TRBV19 to TRBJ1-1, with D unclear. Trimming removed 1 base at V and 4 bases at J, with 7 bases between. The CDR3 totals 13 residues. In germline, CDR1 is LNHDA, CDR2 SQIVND (reference sequence). The CDR3 nucleotides are TGTGCCAGTAGTATAGTGGGCCTCACTGAAGCTTTCTTT. The encoded protein is CASSIVGLTEAFF.

V usage is TRBV7-3 and J usage is TRBJ1-2; possibly TRBD1 for D (6 bases). Trimming removed 1 base from V and 4 bases from J, with 10 bases in between. The germline V gene encodes CDR1 SGHTA and CDR2 FQGTGA. This CDR3 is built from 14 residues. The CDR3 loop is CASSLNTGRYGYTF. The CDR3 bases are TGTGCCAGCAGCTTAAACACAGGGCGCTATGGCTACACCTTC.

This chain uses TRBV19 with TRBJ1-1; D might be TRBD1 (5 bases). CDR1 and CDR2 (germline): LNHDA, SQIVND (reference sequence). Trimming took off 5 bases at V and 6 bases at J, with 13 bases between the two ends. The CDR3 contains 13 residues. The CDR3 sequence is CASSRDSKAEAFF. CDR3 nucleotides: TGTGCCAGTAGTCGAGACAGTAAGGCTGAAGCTTTCTTT. The complete variable domain, with remaining parts taken from reference TRBV19 and TRBJ1-1, reads DGGITQSPKYLFRKEGQNVTLSCEQNLNHDAMYWYRQDPGQGLRLIYYSQIVNDFQKGDIAEGYSVSREKKESFPLTVTSAQKNPTAFYLCASSRDSKAEAFFGQGTRLTVV.

The chain couples TRBV6-1 to TRBJ1-2; 9 nucleotides match TRBD1. Unmatched junction bases numbered 5, after V lost 4 bases and J lost 2 bases. Germline assignment: CDR1 MNHNS and CDR2 SASEGT. This CDR3 comprises 15 residues. CDR3: CASSATGGWNYGYTF. The CDR3, as DNA: TGTGCCAGCAGTGCCACAGGGGGCTGGAACTATGGCTACACCTTC.

The gene calls are TRBV7-3 and TRBJ2-7, with 8 bases identical to TRBD1. After removal of 0 bases from V and 7 bases from J, the junction contained 11 bases not matched to a gene. The germline V gene has CDR1 SGHTA and CDR2 FQGTGA. This CDR3 has 16 amino acids. Here the CDR3 reads CASSLTGGRGREEQYF. The DNA for the CDR3 is TGTGCCAGCAGCTTAACCGGCGGCAGGGGGCGTGAAGAGCAGTACTTC.

This clone has just a few counts. The chain uses TRBV28 and TRBJ2-1; 10 bases align to TRBD2. J was trimmed by 7 bases and V by 6 bases; bases with no gene match: 12. This CDR3 spans 16 amino acids. Germline assignment: CDR1 MDHEN and CDR2 SYDVKM. CDR3 nucleotide sequence: TGTGCCAGCAGCCCCGGCAAACTAGCGGGACGGAATGAGCAGTTCTTC. This codes for CASSPGKLAGRNEQFF. The variable domain in full, completed from reference TRBV28 and TRBJ2-1, reads DVKVTQSSRYLVKRTGEKVFLECVQDMDHENMFWYRQDPGLGLRLIYFSYDVKMKEKGDIPEGYSVSREKKERFSLILESASTNQTSMYLCASSPGKLAGRNEQFFGPGTRLTVL.

The V gene is TRBV6-5, the J gene TRBJ2-7; perhaps TRBD2 as D (5 bases). V dropped 4 bases and J dropped 1 base, with 17 bases sitting between them. From germline, CDR1 is MNHEY and CDR2 SVGAGI. This CDR3 has 16 amino acids. The CDR3 coding sequence is TGTGCCAGCAGTTCCCCGCCGAGCGGCAGTTCCTACGAGCAGTACTTC. Translation gives CASSSPPSGSSYEQYF.

The chain couples TRBV15 to TRBJ1-2, with unresolved D. V was pared by 1 base and J by 9 bases, with 15 bases between. Looked up from germline, CDR1 is LNHNV and CDR2 is YYDKDF (reference sequence). The CDR3 contains 14 residues. This CDR3 is CATSRVETQFRYTF. DNA for the CDR3: TGTGCCACCAGCAGAGTCGAGACTCAGTTTCGCTACACCTTC.

The chain is built from TRBV5-4 and TRBJ1-6; TRBD1 agrees at 7 bases. With 4 bases clipped from V and 12 bases from J, the junction kept 13 bases outside the gene matches. The CDR3 is made up of 15 amino acids. In germline, CDR1 is SGHNT, CDR2 YYREEE (reference sequence). Here the CDR3 DNA reads TGTGCCAGCAGCGGCGACAGGGCCGAAGGGGAACCCCTCCACTTT. Protein: CASSGDRAEGEPLHF.

The chain has TRBV4-1 and TRBJ1-2, with a weak D call TRBD1 (5 bases). CDR1 is MGHRA and CDR2 is YSYEKL in the germline V gene. The CDR3 has 17 amino acids. Trimming removed 1 base from V and 5 bases from J, with 20 bases in between. The DNA for the CDR3 is TGCGCCAGCAGCCAAGTATCCCCTCAGGGAGGGGAGTATGGCTACACCTTC. Translated, it gives CASSQVSPQGGEYGYTF.

This chain uses TRBV27 with TRBJ2-2, with 9 nucleotides matching TRBD1. The germline V gene encodes CDR1 MNHEY and CDR2 SMNVEV (reference sequence). The CDR3 sequence is 14 residues long. V trimming: 1 base; J trimming: 7 bases; junction bases outside the gene matches: 1. CDR3 sequence: CASSLWTGVGELFF. CDR3 DNA: TGTGCCAGCAGTTTATGGACAGGGGTCGGGGAGCTGTTTTTT.

This clone has a single count. In nucleotides, the CDR3 is TGTGCCAGCAGTAACCCGCGGGAGCGCTACACCTTC. It encodes CASSNPRERYTF. V is TRBV28 and J is TRBJ1-2; D ambiguous. This CDR3 is 12 amino acids long. Germline V lookup: CDR1 MDHEN, CDR2 SYDVKM. V was clipped by 5 bases and J by 9 bases, with 13 bases between them.

The CDR3 loop is CASRILGAGEETQYF. In DNA form, the CDR3 reads TGTGCCAGCAGAATTCTTGGTGCGGGAGAAGAGACCCAGTACTTC. The chain is built from TRBV6-5 and TRBJ2-5; 7 bases map to TRBD2. Germline CDR1 MNHEY, CDR2 SVGAGI. CDR3 length: 15 residues. J was trimmed by 3 bases and V by 6 bases; bases with no gene match: 10.

V is TRBV7-9 and J is TRBJ2-5; perhaps TRBD1 as D (5 bases). V gave up 5 bases and J gave up 5 bases, with 21 bases separating them. From germline, CDR1 is SEHNR and CDR2 FQNEAQ (reference sequence). The CDR3 is made up of 16 amino acids. CDR3 in amino acids: CASSQTIGQLRETQYF. CDR3 in DNA: TGTGCCAGCAGCCAGACGATCGGACAACTCCGGGAGACCCAGTACTTC.

The chain is built from TRBV30 and TRBJ1-2; 8 bases align to TRBD1. From germline, CDR1 is GTSNPN and CDR2 SVGIG (reference sequence). CDR3 length: 11 amino acids. V lost 5 bases, J lost 7 bases, and 3 bases stayed unmatched. The CDR3 region is CAWGQGAGYTF. Here the CDR3 DNA reads TGTGCCTGGGGACAGGGAGCTGGCTACACCTTC.